This TCR beta chain is from a study of vaccination effects on CD4 cells after COVID-19. CD4+ T cells specific for antigen were expanded with viral peptide pools by the ViraFEST assay before sequencing. Cells that had been cultured for about 10 days were the source of isolated CD4+ T cells. Each person got two doses of an mRNA SARS-CoV-2 vaccine, BNT162b2 or mRNA-1273. This clone was observed once. The antigen is undetermined. Repertoires were generated with immunoSEQ multiplex PCR, while TCRdb's copy carries only in-frame clones and drops some. This table has tens of thousands of clones, about 81% appearing once. Trimming removed 3 bases at V and 3 bases at J, with 11 bases between. The CDR3 covers 13 residues. From germline, CDR1 is DFQATT and CDR2 SNEGSKA (reference sequence).

The sequencing used CD4+ T cells from PBMCs cultured with HCoV-229E spike peptides, collected after COVID-19 vaccination. This sequence joins TRBV20-1 and TRBJ1-1, with D unclear. The sequence was obtained from a human donor who received a COVID-19 vaccine. CDR3 DNA sequence: TGCAGTGCTAGTGAAGGAAGTGACACTGAAGCTTTCTTT. Translated: CSASEGSDTEAFF.